This TCR beta chain was captured in a study of T cells in Graves' hyperthyroidism and ophthalmopathy (dated by TCRdb to about 2019). Regarding the study in general: Peripheral blood samples were taken at the time of initial diagnosis, prior to any treatment. The approximately 97 discovery patients were randomly divided into training and test sets at a 7:3 ratio. Thyroid tissue and blood T-cell repertoires from roughly 6 Graves' hyperthyroidism patients were also compared in the study. Whether ophthalmopathy could be predicted prospectively was tested in an independent validation cohort made up of 18 to 20 hyperthyroidism patients plus 17 patients who later progressed to ophthalmopathy. Once sampling was done, hyperthyroidism patients were given methimazole at a starting dose of 30 mg daily, whereas ophthalmopathy patients were given high-dose intravenous methylprednisolone. According to the paper, TCR Vbeta CDR3 sequencing was carried out on around 140 peripheral blood samples, which came from about 45 ophthalmopathy, 70 to 80 hyperthyroidism and roughly 17 progressor patients. TCR V-J signatures able to tell the groups apart were searched for in a discovery cohort of 90 to 100 patients, of whom 40 to 45 had Graves' ophthalmopathy and around 56 had stable Graves' hyperthyroidism.

Beyond this particular receptor, the publication reports: No statistical method was used to set the sample size in advance, and investigators knew the group allocation. Most expanded thyroid clonotypes (frequency above 0.001) were also detected in blood, a finding suggesting that blood repertoires may reflect thyroid immune responses. In validation, the model predicted progression to ophthalmopathy a median of approximately 6.3 months before onset, with approximately 71% sensitivity and 72.22% specificity. In cross-validation, a model built on a 13 V-J signature told ophthalmopathy apart from stable hyperthyroidism with about 90% sensitivity and approximately 81% specificity, and in testing the same model reached 80%/75%.

The TCR beta CDR3 regions were amplified from the RNA transcripts. The first round of RT-PCR for the TCR CDR3 was performed with the HTBI primer set and the Qiagen OneStep RT-PCR kit. A second multiplex PCR round built the libraries, followed by size selection and purification. Sequencing of the libraries was done on an Illumina HiSeq2000 using paired-end 100 bp reads. Concerning the study's data processing: SOAPnuke was used to process the raw data, with reads discarded if the reads contained adapters or uncalled bases, had a mean Phred below 15, or lacked an exact constant-primer or identifier match. High-quality paired reads were merged using COPE v1.2.5, and each unique nucleotide sequence was defined as a clonotype. Clonotypes were aligned to IMGT TRBV, TRBD and TRBJ reference segments using MiTCR v1.1. Only V-J combinations with frequency above 0.0001, covering about 99% of repertoires, were analysed. The TCS score was defined as the ratio of F50 (clonal expansion) to E x V (chaos), calculated using BLOSUM62-based TCRdist between CDR3 peptides within each V-J. Welch's t-statistics and random forest reduced roughly 530 V-J features to 13, which were used in a naive Bayes classifier (R e1071). TCRdb reanalyzed the raw reads on its own, using fastp at Q25 for trimming and MiXCR for clone calling, and kept in-frame beta chains. A single entry per CDR3 protein holds the most common genes and DNA from its merged rows. The V and J calls were not made by the authors but by TCRdb's processing. The sample includes a few hundred thousand distinct CDR3 sequences, with approximately 14% observed a single time. The top ten constitute around 7.8% of the sample.

Graves' hyperthyroidism was defined as stable when no progression to ophthalmopathy occurred over 18 months of follow-up. Hyperthyroidism patients were newly diagnosed, with disease duration under 2 months, and aged 18 to 65 years. Patients with uncontrolled infections, other autoimmune diseases, pregnancy or lactation were excluded. Clinical symptoms, serum thyroxine and TRAb, thyroid ultrasound, and orbital computed tomography formed the basis for the diagnoses. Ficoll-Paque density gradient centrifugation was used to isolate PBMCs from around 10 ml of fresh peripheral blood. Total RNA was extracted using Trizol reagent, and RNA quality was assessed on an Agilent 2100 Bioanalyzer. The CDR3, from cysteine to phenylalanine, totals 13 residues. The only DNA kept is the CDR3, 39 bases in frame from the first base. Trimming costs V 5 bases and J 3 bases, and their ends lie 11 bases apart. Ten or more counts support this clonotype. Which antigen it targets is not known. Base qualities are not recorded, but no much larger clone differs from it by a single base.

The sample taken for sequencing was blood. This TCR derives from a woman in her thirties with Graves' hyperthyroidism. Recombination joined TRBV12-3 or TRBV12-4 with TRBJ2-7, with no confident D gene call. The CDR3 region has the sequence CASSNPGHYEQYF. In nucleotide form, the sequence is TGTGCCAGCAGTAACCCGGGCCACTACGAGCAGTACTTC.